The 30 T cell receptor beta chains below were found in one sample sequenced in a study of CD8+CD57+ T cells in acquired aplastic anemia. The patients chosen for sequencing had shown expansion of CD8+CD57+ cells (detected by flow cytometry). Both TCR beta VDJ combination and CDR3 sequence profiling were carried out. Genomic DNA was the template for this profiling. One entry per CDR3 protein, called by TCRdb with MiXCR from the reads. The sample lists 160,000 or so distinct CDR3 sequences; roughly 48% were seen once. The sample was sorted CD4+, CD8+, or CD8+CD57+ T cells (not recorded which) from PBMCs. Source of these receptors: a human donor with aplastic anemia.

CDR3 amino acids: CASRDRVNGYTF. The CDR3, as DNA: TGTGCCAGCAGGGACAGGGTAAATGGCTACACCTTC. V usage is TRBV2 and J usage is TRBJ1-2, with 8 bases matching TRBD1. There are 12 residues in the CDR3. V shed 6 bases and J 6 bases; nucleotides not matched to a gene: 3. The V gene's germline CDR1 is SNHLY and CDR2 FYNNEI.

This clonotype was recorded at least ten times. V and J are TRBV20-1 and TRBJ1-1; 8 bases fit TRBD1. CDR1 and CDR2 from the germline V gene are DFQATT and SNEGSKA (reference sequence). The ends lost 3 bases at V and 3 bases at J; junction bases unmatched: 9. CDR3 length: 15 amino acids. In nucleotides, the CDR3 is TGCAGTGCTAGCGGACAGGGTGAGTTTTACACTGAAGCTTTCTTT. Translated, it gives CSASGQGEFYTEAFF.

The gene calls are TRBV15 and TRBJ1-2, with 8 bases matching TRBD1. The CDR3 is 17 amino acids. From germline, CDR1 is LNHNV and CDR2 YYDKDF (reference sequence). With 0 bases clipped from V and 4 bases from J, the junction kept 10 bases outside the gene matches. CDR3 DNA sequence: TGTGCCACCAGCAGAGATCGGGGGACAGGTGTACCCTATGGCTACACCTTC. It yields the protein CATSRDRGTGVPYGYTF.

There are many counts of this clonotype. This chain's CDR3 is CAAGGARSGANVLTF. The DNA of the CDR3 is TGTGCCGCAGGGGGCGCCCGCTCTGGGGCCAACGTCCTGACTTTC. The chain uses TRBV19 and TRBJ2-6; 8 nucleotides align to TRBD1. J was trimmed by 0 bases and V by 11 bases; bases with no gene match: 6. From germline, CDR1 is LNHDA and CDR2 SQIVND (reference sequence). The CDR3 runs to 15 residues.

The chain is built from TRBV19 and TRBJ1-6; D remains ambiguous. This CDR3 is built from 15 residues. The V end lost 5 bases, the J end lost 4 bases, and 12 bases lay between the germline ends. Germline V gene data show CDR1 as LNHDA and CDR2 as SQIVND (reference sequence). The CDR3 DNA reads as TGTGCCAGTAGTCTCGAAATGGGGTATAATTCACCCCTCCACTTT. It translates to CASSLEMGYNSPLHF.

Of note for this clonotype: A much larger clone lies a single base off, so this may be a read error. The CDR3 DNA follows: TGCGCCAGCAAGGGACGAGCGAGCACCGGGGAGCTGTTTTTT. Protein sequence: CASKGRASTGELFF. The chain joins TRBV5-1 to TRBJ2-2; D possibly matches TRBD1 or TRBD2 (5 bases each). The CDR3 is 14 residues long. Germline V gene lookup returns CDR1 SGHRS and CDR2 YFSETQ. V was trimmed by 6 bases and J by 4 bases, leaving 13 bases between them.

This clonotype turned up a few times. The chain joins TRBV7-2 to TRBJ2-5; D not certain. The germline V gene encodes CDR1 SGHTA and CDR2 FQGNSA. V shed 6 bases and J shed 4 bases, with 9 bases lying between them. This CDR3 region has 12 residues. The chain's CDR3 is CASSLWGETQYF. The CDR3 bases are TGTGCCAGCAGTCTCTGGGGAGAGACCCAGTACTTC. Together with reference TRBV7-2 and TRBJ2-5, the CDR3 gives the full variable domain: GAGVSQSPSNKVTEKGKDVELRCDPISGHTALYWYRQSLGQGLEFLIYFQGNSAPDKSGLPSDRFSAERTGGSVSTLTIQRTQQEDSAVYLCASSLWGETQYFGPGTRLLVL.

In this sample, this clonotype turned up many times. This sequence joins TRBV6-5 and TRBJ2-7; weak D call: TRBD1 (6 bases). V was cut by 0 bases and J by 3 bases, with 21 bases left in between. The CDR3 length is 18 residues. Looked up from germline, CDR1 is MNHEY and CDR2 is SVGAGI. CDR3 nucleotide sequence: TGTGCCAGCAGTTACTCGACGGGACGTCAGGGGCCACGCTACGAGCAGTACTTC. This sequence encodes CASSYSTGRQGPRYEQYF.

This rearrangement joins TRBV5-5 to TRBJ1-1; TRBD1 might be the D (5 bases). In germline, CDR1 is SGHKS, CDR2 YYEKEE (reference sequence). The CDR3 is made up of 10 amino acids. Trimming shortened V by 4 bases and J by 11 bases, and 9 bases separated the two germline ends. The CDR3 spells CASSREGAFF. CDR3 DNA: TGTGCCAGCAGCCGGGAGGGGGCTTTCTTT.

This rearrangement joins TRBV5-4 to TRBJ1-5; the D gene is possibly TRBD1 (5 bases). The V end lost 0 bases, the J end lost 7 bases, and 14 bases lay between the germline ends. Germline loops: CDR1 SGHNT, CDR2 YYREEE (reference sequence). This CDR3 is 15 amino acids long. CDR3 in amino acids: CASSLEGAYEQPQHF. CDR3 nucleotides: TGTGCCAGCAGCTTGGAAGGGGCCTACGAGCAGCCCCAGCATTTT.

The sample holds a few counts of this clonotype. This chain uses TRBV7-9 with TRBJ1-1, with D possibly matching TRBD1 (5 bases). CDR3 length: 12 residues. V lost 5 bases, J lost 9 bases, and 13 bases lay in between. The V gene's germline CDR1 is SEHNR and CDR2 FQNEAQ (reference sequence). The CDR3 bases are TGTGCCAGCAGCGTGCTACAGGAGCAAGCTTTCTTT. Its translation: CASSVLQEQAFF.

CDR3 amino acids: CAILPDGQGAREQYF. CDR3 nucleotide sequence: TGTGCCATCCTACCCGACGGACAGGGGGCGCGGGAGCAGTACTTC. This sequence joins TRBV10-3 and TRBJ2-7, with 11 bases that match TRBD1. After removal of 8 bases from V and 7 bases from J, the junction contained 13 bases not matched to a gene. CDR3 length: 15 residues. CDR1 and CDR2 (germline): ENHRY, SYGVKD.

This clonotype has more than one count but fewer than ten. This sequence joins TRBV19 and TRBJ1-2; weak D call: TRBD1 (6 bases). CDR3 size: 14 residues. V was shortened by 9 bases and J by 4 bases, with 18 bases between the two germline ends. From germline, CDR1 is LNHDA and CDR2 SQIVND (reference sequence). CDR3: CASSAQGTSYGYTF. CDR3 DNA sequence: TGTGCCAGCTCTGCACAGGGAACATCCTATGGCTACACCTTC.

This clonotype was observed a single time. With a much larger clone just one base away, this may be a read error. The chain is built from TRBV14 and TRBJ2-3, with a weak D call TRBD2 (6 bases). The V gene's germline CDR1 is SGHDN and CDR2 FVKESK. Trimming stripped 5 bases from V and 5 bases from J, with 17 bases between. The CDR3 covers 15 residues. Here the CDR3 DNA reads TGTGCCAGCAGCTGGACTACCGGGAGAGGAGATACGCAGTATTTT. Its translation: CASSWTTGRGDTQYF.

This chain connects TRBV10-3 to TRBJ1-1; TRBD1 is a possible D gene (6 bases). The CDR3 contains 15 residues. Germline CDR1 and CDR2: ENHRY and SYGVKD. V gave up 7 bases and J gave up 2 bases, with 17 bases separating them. CDR3 nucleotide sequence: TGTGCCATCAACGTAGGAGACAGGCCTAACACTGAAGCTTTCTTT. Its translation is CAINVGDRPNTEAFF.

The table lists this clonotype with many counts. The V and J genes are TRBV20-1 and TRBJ2-5, with D uncertain. Germline V lookup: CDR1 DFQATT, CDR2 SNEGSKA (reference sequence). Trimming left V 6 bases short and J 2 bases short, with 13 bases between. This CDR3 has 13 amino acids. The CDR3 region has the DNA TGCAGTGCGGTCCTGAACAGTCAAGAGACCCAGTACTTC. It encodes CSAVLNSQETQYF.

This clonotype was counted only a few times. J is TRBJ2-1 and V is TRBV20-1; weak D call: TRBD2 (6 bases). V lost 2 bases to trimming and J lost 1 base, with 9 bases between them. Per the germline V gene, CDR1 is DFQATT and CDR2 is SNEGSKA (reference sequence). The CDR3 has 14 amino acids. The CDR3 nucleotides read TGCAGTGCTAGAATGAGCGGGTCCTACAATGAGCAGTTCTTC. Translation: CSARMSGSYNEQFF.

This clonotype was observed a handful of times. In nucleotides, the CDR3 is TGTGCCAGTAGAGACGGCGGGGCAAGGGCTTTCTTT. As protein: CASRDGGARAFF. V and J are TRBV28 and TRBJ1-1, with D perhaps TRBD1 (5 bases). The V end was cut by 9 bases, the J end by 11 bases, with 19 bases between. The CDR3 has 12 amino acids. Germline CDR1 is MDHEN and CDR2 is SYDVKM.

The V and J genes are TRBV19 and TRBJ2-5; D gene unclear. Germline CDR1 is LNHDA and CDR2 is SQIVND (reference sequence). The ends were cut back, 3 bases at V and 9 bases at J, with 17 bases in the middle. The CDR3 covers 14 residues. CDR3: CASSMGTANQPQYF. In nucleotides, the CDR3 is TGTGCCAGTAGTATGGGTACAGCAAATCAGCCCCAGTACTTC.

This clonotype occurred many times. The chain has TRBV11-3 and TRBJ2-7, with D possibly being TRBD2 (6 bases). The germline V and J ends were trimmed by 5 bases and 3 bases, with 14 bases remaining between them. The CDR3 loop spans 14 amino acids. Germline V lookup: CDR1 SGHNT, CDR2 YENEEA. This CDR3 reads CASSGGNGGYEQYF. The CDR3 DNA is TGTGCCAGCAGCGGGGGGAATGGGGGCTACGAGCAGTACTTC.

This chain links TRBV2 with TRBJ2-2; TRBD2 aligns across 8 bases. CDR3 size: 14 residues. Germline CDR1 and CDR2: SNHLY and FYNNEI. V lost 8 bases, J lost 3 bases, and 5 bases stayed unmatched. CDR3 nucleotides: TGTGCCAGCTCGGGACTAGGCTACACCGGGGAGCTGTTTTTT. It is translated as CASSGLGYTGELFF.

This clonotype has only one observation. Just one base apart from a much larger clone, this may be a read error. This chain links TRBV5-1 with TRBJ2-3; maybe TRBD2 (6 bases). The CDR3 has 15 amino acids. The germline V gene has CDR1 SGHRS and CDR2 YFSETQ. The germline V and J ends were trimmed by 4 bases and 1 base, with 13 bases remaining between them. CDR3 amino acids: CASSRRERGTDTQYF. CDR3 nucleotide sequence: TGCGCCAGCAGCCGTCGGGAGAGGGGCACAGATACGCAGTATTTT.

This chain uses TRBV11-2 with TRBJ2-2, with D hard to call. The CDR3 totals 14 residues. The germline V gene encodes CDR1 SGHAT and CDR2 FQNNGV. Trimming removed 1 base from V and 4 bases from J, with 7 bases in between. The CDR3 nucleotides read TGTGCCAGCAGCTTAGTAGGGCTCACCGGGGAGCTGTTTTTT. As protein: CASSLVGLTGELFF.

This clonotype was observed at least ten times. The chain links TRBV11-1 to TRBJ2-3, with 9 bases lining up with TRBD1. Per germline, CDR1 SGHAT and CDR2 FQDESV (reference sequence). CDR3 length: 17 residues. With 4 bases clipped from V and 2 bases from J, the junction kept 10 bases outside the gene matches. The CDR3 sequence is CASSYSLGQGPTDTQYF. The CDR3 nucleotides read TGTGCCAGCAGCTACAGCCTAGGACAGGGGCCCACAGATACGCAGTATTTT.

The CDR3 loop is CASSLTGGWTEAFF. CDR3 bases: TGTGCCAGCAGCTTAACAGGGGGCTGGACTGAAGCTTTCTTT. The gene calls are TRBV5-5 and TRBJ1-1, with 9 bases fitting TRBD1. The CDR3 runs to 14 residues. Germline-derived CDR1 and CDR2 are SGHKS and YYEKEE (reference sequence). J gave up 5 bases and V 2 bases, and 4 bases lay outside the gene matches.

The chain joins TRBV20-1 to TRBJ2-1, with a tentative D call TRBD2 (5 bases). The germline V gene has CDR1 DFQATT and CDR2 SNEGSKA (reference sequence). Trimming cost V 3 bases and J 4 bases, with 7 bases left between them. The CDR3 spans 12 residues. In DNA, the CDR3 is TGCAGTGCTAGCAGCGGATACAATGAGCAGTTCTTC. It encodes CSASSGYNEQFF.

This clonotype was recorded many times. The rearrangement joins TRBV7-8 to TRBJ2-1; possible D gene TRBD1, 6 bases. Per the germline V gene, CDR1 is SGHVS and CDR2 is FQNEAQ. Trimming removed 2 bases at V and 0 bases at J, with 11 bases between. The CDR3 has 16 amino acids. The CDR3: CASSLRQGNSYNEQFF. CDR3 coding DNA: TGTGCCAGCAGCTTACGTCAGGGGAACTCCTACAATGAGCAGTTCTTC.

In this sample, this clonotype turned up a few times. This chain joins TRBV2 and TRBJ1-5; weak D call: TRBD1 (6 bases). This CDR3 is built from 14 residues. CDR1 SNHLY and CDR2 FYNNEI come from the germline V gene. V lost 5 bases and J 4 bases, leaving 12 bases between the germline ends. CDR3 sequence reads: CASSYGQLNQPQHF. CDR3 DNA: TGTGCCAGCAGTTATGGACAGTTAAATCAGCCCCAGCATTTT.

The sample holds a few counts of this clonotype. The chain combines TRBV19 with TRBJ1-6; 7 positions match TRBD1. From germline, CDR1 is LNHDA and CDR2 SQIVND (reference sequence). V trimming: 9 bases; J trimming: 9 bases; junction bases outside the gene matches: 8. This CDR3 spans 13 amino acids. The CDR3 loop reads CASTGTESSPLHF. CDR3 bases: TGTGCCAGCACCGGGACAGAGAGTTCACCCCTCCACTTT.

The chain combines TRBV24-1 with TRBJ1-3, with 7 bases matching TRBD1. CDR3 size: 17 residues. The V segment lost 5 bases and the J segment 0 bases; nucleotides outside the gene matches: 9. CDR1 and CDR2 from the germline V gene are KGHDR and SFDVKD. The CDR3 spells CATSATDRAFSGNTIYF. The CDR3 region has the DNA TGTGCCACCAGTGCCACCGACAGGGCGTTCTCTGGAAACACCATATATTTT.